The 17 T cell receptor beta chains below all came from one sample that was sequenced in a study of identical twins. A single record per CDR3 protein comes from TCRdb applying MiXCR to the 5' RACE reads. The sample shows 240,000 or so distinct CDR3 sequences, roughly a tenth of them seen only once. The specimen was memory T cells sorted from blood. The receptors derive from a man aged 45 to 65 in good health.

This clonotype turned up a few times. The chain joins TRBV20-1 to TRBJ1-2; 7 bases align to TRBD1. Germline V gives CDR1 DFQATT, CDR2 SNEGSKA (reference sequence). This CDR3 has 16 residues. J was trimmed by 7 bases and V by 1 base; bases with no gene match: 15. Here the CDR3 reads CSARVTRGQFQGGYTF. CDR3 sequence (DNA): TGCAGTGCTAGAGTGACGAGGGGACAGTTCCAGGGTGGCTACACCTTC.

The V and J genes are TRBV18 and TRBJ2-7, with 9 bases matching TRBD1. After removal of 3 bases from V and 3 bases from J, the junction contained 3 bases not matched to a gene. Germline assignment: CDR1 KGHSH and CDR2 LQKENI. The CDR3 extends over 14 amino acids. CDR3 sequence (DNA): TGTGCCAGCTCACCCTGGGACAGGGTCTACGAGCAGTACTTC. This sequence encodes CASSPWDRVYEQYF.

The CDR3 sequence is CSAKDWASYNEQFF. In DNA, the CDR3 is TGCAGTGCTAAAGATTGGGCTTCCTACAATGAGCAGTTCTTC. V usage is TRBV20-1 and J usage is TRBJ2-1; D remains unclear. Germline CDR1 DFQATT, CDR2 SNEGSKA (reference sequence). The CDR3 covers 14 residues. Trimming removed 4 bases from V and 1 base from J, with 11 bases in between.

This clonotype came up many times. The chain carries TRBV15 and TRBJ2-2; unclear D gene. Germline values: CDR1 LNHNV, CDR2 YYDKDF (reference sequence). Trimming shortened V by 4 bases and J by 7 bases, and 7 bases separated the two germline ends. The CDR3 is made up of 12 amino acids. This CDR3 reads CATSTQDGELFF. In DNA, the CDR3 is TGTGCCACCAGCACCCAGGACGGGGAGCTGTTTTTT.

V is TRBV6-2 or TRBV6-3 and J is TRBJ1-2; a possible D gene is TRBD1 (5 bases). This CDR3 contains 13 residues. Trimming stripped 0 bases from V and 8 bases from J, with 10 bases between. Germline CDR1 reads MNHEY; CDR2 reads SVGEGT. The CDR3 sequence is CASSYSSRGGYTF. CDR3 bases: TGTGCCAGCAGTTACTCATCGAGGGGCGGCTACACCTTC.

Comment on this clonotype: A much larger clone lies one base from this, so it may be a read error. This chain joins TRBV29-1 and TRBJ2-1, with D possibly called TRBD1 or TRBD2 (5 bases each). Trimming stripped 6 bases from V and 8 bases from J, with 17 bases between. Germline V gene sequence: CDR1 SQVTM, CDR2 ANQGSEA. The CDR3 totals 13 residues. This CDR3 reads CSVPRGRGYEQFF. In DNA, the CDR3 is TGCAGCGTCCCGAGGGGCCGAGGCTATGAGCAGTTCTTC.

This clonotype has a count of ten or more. V usage is TRBV7-2 and J usage is TRBJ1-2; 7 nucleotides align to TRBD1. The CDR3 consists of 15 residues. Germline V gives CDR1 SGHTA, CDR2 FQGNSA. Trimming took 5 bases from V and 2 from J; bases not matched to a gene: 8. Here the CDR3 DNA reads TGTGCCAGCAGCCGCCGGGACAGTGAAAACTATGGCTACACCTTC. Amino acids: CASSRRDSENYGYTF.

This clonotype came up a few times. The chain carries TRBV6-5 and TRBJ2-3; D not certain. CDR3 size: 16 residues. Germline assignment: CDR1 MNHEY and CDR2 SVGAGI. V lost 0 bases and J 2 bases, leaving 12 bases between the germline ends. The CDR3 nucleotides are TGTGCCAGCAGTTACTCCCCTAGTCAGTTCACAGATACGCAGTATTTT. Protein: CASSYSPSQFTDTQYF.

In its sample, this clonotype was seen many times. V is TRBV7-2 and J is TRBJ2-1; D unclear. Germline loops: CDR1 SGHTA, CDR2 FQGNSA. V lost 2 bases and J 0 bases, leaving 14 bases between the germline ends. This CDR3 has 17 amino acids. Written as DNA, the CDR3 is TGTGCCAGCAGCTTACTGGGCAGCCAGAGCTCCTACAATGAGCAGTTCTTC. It yields the protein CASSLLGSQSSYNEQFF.

The gene calls are TRBV20-1 and TRBJ2-7, with 7 bases lining up with TRBD1. This CDR3 region has 13 residues. Trimming cost V 7 bases and J 0 bases; bases outside gene matches: 6. The V gene's germline CDR1 is DFQATT and CDR2 SNEGSKA (reference sequence). The CDR3 spells CSVPGTVSYEQYF. The CDR3 region has the DNA TGCAGTGTCCCCGGGACAGTCTCCTACGAGCAGTACTTC.

This clonotype was found once. J is TRBJ2-5 and V is TRBV24-1, with TRBD1 matching over 7 bases. The CDR3 covers 15 residues. With 3 bases clipped from V and 5 bases from J, the junction kept 8 bases outside the gene matches. The germline V gene has CDR1 KGHDR and CDR2 SFDVKD. The CDR3 DNA sequence: TGTGCCACCAGTGATCCGACAGGGCTGGGGGAGACCCAGTACTTC. Translation gives CATSDPTGLGETQYF.

This clonotype was detected only a few times. The gene calls are TRBV20-1 and TRBJ2-7; no clear D. Looked up from germline, CDR1 is DFQATT and CDR2 is SNEGSKA (reference sequence). This CDR3 region has 14 residues. Trimming took off 6 bases at V and 2 bases at J, with 17 bases between the two ends. CDR3 nucleotide sequence: TGCAGTGCCGAGGCCTCCATGAACCCCTACGAGCAGTACTTC. Translated, it gives CSAEASMNPYEQYF.

V and J are TRBV20-1 and TRBJ2-7, with TRBD2 as a possible D gene (5 bases). Trimming took off 0 bases at V and 1 base at J, with 13 bases between the two ends. CDR1 and CDR2 from the germline V gene are DFQATT and SNEGSKA (reference sequence). The CDR3 totals 15 residues. The CDR3 region has the DNA TGCAGTGCTAGAGATCCCAGCGGAAGTTCCTACGAGCAGTACTTC. It yields the protein CSARDPSGSSYEQYF.

The chain carries TRBV5-1 and TRBJ2-5; 7 bases fit TRBD1. Trimming cost V 0 bases and J 5 bases; bases outside gene matches: 4. There are 14 residues in the CDR3. Germline V gene lookup returns CDR1 SGHRS and CDR2 YFSETQ. CDR3 DNA sequence: TGCGCCAGCAGCTTGGCGGGACAGAGGGAGACCCAGTACTTC. Amino acids: CASSLAGQRETQYF.

This clonotype was observed a handful of times. V and J are TRBV7-2 and TRBJ1-4, with 7 bases fitting TRBD1. This CDR3 spans 15 amino acids. V was pared by 5 bases and J by 8 bases, with 11 bases of the junction left unmatched. Germline CDR1 SGHTA, CDR2 FQGNSA. CDR3 in DNA: TGTGCCAGCAGCCCACGACAGGGAGAGGGGGAAAAACTGTTTTTT. Protein product: CASSPRQGEGEKLFF.

This clonotype was picked up many times. The rearrangement joins TRBV18 to TRBJ2-5; tentatively, D is TRBD2 (5 bases). Looked up from germline, CDR1 is KGHSH and CDR2 is LQKENI. The CDR3 length is 14 residues. V lost 2 bases to trimming and J lost 1 base, with 8 bases between them. CDR3 sequence: CASSPRRFQETQYF. The CDR3 bases are TGTGCCAGCTCACCAAGGAGGTTCCAAGAGACCCAGTACTTC.

In its sample, this clonotype was seen a few times. The DNA for the CDR3 is TGTGCCAGCAGTTTATGGGGGGTTAGCTCCTACGAGCAGTACTTC. The encoded protein is CASSLWGVSSYEQYF. The chain joins TRBV12-3 or TRBV12-4 to TRBJ2-7; possible D gene TRBD2, 6 bases. V lost 2 bases and J lost 0, with 11 bases in between. The CDR3 runs 15 residues.